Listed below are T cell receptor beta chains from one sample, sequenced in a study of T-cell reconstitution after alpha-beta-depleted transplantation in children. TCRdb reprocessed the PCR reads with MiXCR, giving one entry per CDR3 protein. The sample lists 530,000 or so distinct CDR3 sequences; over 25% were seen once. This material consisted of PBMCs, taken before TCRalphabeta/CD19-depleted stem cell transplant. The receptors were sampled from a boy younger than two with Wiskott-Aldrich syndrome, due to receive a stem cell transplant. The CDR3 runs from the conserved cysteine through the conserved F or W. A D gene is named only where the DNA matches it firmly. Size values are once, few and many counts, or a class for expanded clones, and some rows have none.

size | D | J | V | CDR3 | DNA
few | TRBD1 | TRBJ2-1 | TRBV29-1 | CSLGQGASRYNEQFF | TGCAGCCTTGGACAGGGGGCGTCCCGGTACAATGAGCAGTTCTTC
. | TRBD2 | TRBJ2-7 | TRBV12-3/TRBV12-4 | CASGHGLDLINEQYF | TGTGCCAGCGGGCACGGACTAGACCTGATCAACGAGCAGTACTTC
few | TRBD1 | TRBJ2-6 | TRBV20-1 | CSAITGAGANVLTF | TGCAGTGCTATAACAGGGGCCGGGGCCAACGTCCTGACTTTC
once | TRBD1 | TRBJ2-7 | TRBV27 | CASSDRVSYKQYF | TGTGCCAGCAGTGACAGGGTTTCCTACAAGCAGTACTTC
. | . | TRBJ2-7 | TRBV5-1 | CASSLVDSHSYEQYF | TGCGCCAGCAGCTTGGTTGACAGTCACTCCTACGAGCAGTACTTC
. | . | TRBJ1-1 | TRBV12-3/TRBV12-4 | CASSLQGAAFF | TGTGCCAGCAGTCTACAGGGTGCAGCTTTCTTT
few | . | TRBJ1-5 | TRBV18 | CASSLSPRHQPQHF | TGTGCCAGCTCCCTCTCTCCGAGGCATCAGCCCCAGCATTTT
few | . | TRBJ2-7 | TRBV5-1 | CASSLDVEYYEQYF | TGCGCCAGCAGCTTGGACGTAGAATACTACGAGCAGTACTTC
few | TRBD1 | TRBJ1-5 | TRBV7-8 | CASSSKTGGKNQPQHF | TGTGCCAGCAGCTCCAAGACAGGGGGAAAGAATCAGCCCCAGCATTTT
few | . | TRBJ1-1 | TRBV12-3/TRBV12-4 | CASSLRAGAKNYEAFF | TGTGCCAGCAGTTTACGGGCAGGGGCCAAGAACTATGAAGCTTTCTTT
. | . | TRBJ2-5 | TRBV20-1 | CSARGERYSFQETQYF | TGCAGTGCTAGAGGGGAGCGCTATAGCTTTCAAGAGACCCAGTACTTC
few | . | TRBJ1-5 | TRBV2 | CASSWDSRWNQPQHF | TGTGCCAGCAGTTGGGACTCCCGGTGGAATCAGCCCCAGCATTTT
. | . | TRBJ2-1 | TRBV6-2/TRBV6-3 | CASSYWSNEQFF | TGTGCCAGCAGTTACTGGTCCAATGAGCAGTTCTTC
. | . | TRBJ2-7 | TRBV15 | CATSGGFGYEQYF | TGTGCCACCAGTGGCGGGTTTGGGTACGAGCAGTACTTC
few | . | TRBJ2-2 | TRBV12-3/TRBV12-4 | CASSLHLGELFF | TGTGCCAGCAGTTTACACCTCGGGGAGCTGTTTTTT
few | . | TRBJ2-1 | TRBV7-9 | CASSAFRGHEQFF | TGTGCCAGCAGCGCGTTCAGGGGACATGAGCAGTTCTTC
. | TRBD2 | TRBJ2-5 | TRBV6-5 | CASSYTLAGEETQYF | TGTGCCAGCAGTTACACACTAGCGGGAGAAGAGACCCAGTACTTC
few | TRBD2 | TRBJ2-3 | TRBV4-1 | CASSHGTSGRIDTQYF | TGCGCCAGCAGCCACGGGACTAGCGGGAGAATAGATACGCAGTATTTT
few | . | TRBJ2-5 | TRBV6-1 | CASSEPRSGETQYF | TGTGCCAGCAGCGAGCCCCGTTCGGGGGAGACCCAGTACTTC
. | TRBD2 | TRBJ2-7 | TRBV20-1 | CSARVRGREGYEQYF | TGCAGTGCTAGAGTCCGGGGGCGGGAGGGCTACGAGCAGTACTTC
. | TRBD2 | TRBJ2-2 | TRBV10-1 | CASSGPRTSGRKELFF | TGCGCCAGCAGTGGGCCAAGGACTAGCGGGAGAAAGGAGCTGTTTTTT
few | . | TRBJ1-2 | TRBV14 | CASSQTGPYGYTF | TGTGCCAGCAGCCAGACAGGTCCCTATGGCTACACCTTC
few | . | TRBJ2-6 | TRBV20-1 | CSASRTSGANVLTF | TGCAGTGCTAGTCGGACATCTGGGGCCAACGTCCTGACTTTC
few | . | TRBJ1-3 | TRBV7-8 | CASSENVNTIYF | TGTGCCAGCAGCGAGAACGTAAACACCATATATTTT
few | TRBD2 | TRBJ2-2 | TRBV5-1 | CASVRGTSGKSNTGELFF | TGCGCCAGCGTCCGGGGGACTAGCGGGAAGTCGAACACCGGGGAGCTGTTTTTT
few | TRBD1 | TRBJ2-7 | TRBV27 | CAQHGDRTYESSYEQYF | TGTGCCCAGCATGGGGACAGGACGTATGAGAGCTCCTACGAGCAGTACTTC
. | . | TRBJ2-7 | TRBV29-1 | CSVAPRVGSYEQYF | TGCAGCGTTGCCCCAAGGGTAGGCTCCTACGAGCAGTACTTC
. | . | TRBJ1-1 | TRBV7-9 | CASSPEGMGTEAFF | TGTGCCAGCAGCCCCGAGGGGATGGGCACTGAAGCTTTCTTT
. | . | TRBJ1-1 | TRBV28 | CASSSLPGNTEAFF | TGTGCCAGCAGTTCCTTACCCGGTAACACTGAAGCTTTCTTT
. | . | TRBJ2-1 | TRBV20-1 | CSARAHSWSSYNEQFF | TGCAGTGCTAGAGCCCATAGCTGGAGCTCCTACAATGAGCAGTTCTTC
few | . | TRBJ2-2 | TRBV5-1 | CASGPGFGPGELFF | TGCGCCAGCGGTCCGGGTTTCGGACCCGGGGAGCTGTTTTTT
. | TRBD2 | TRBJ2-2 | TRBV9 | CASSPKGTSGLFYGELFF | TGTGCCAGCAGCCCCAAGGGTACTAGCGGCCTCTTTTACGGGGAGCTGTTTTTT
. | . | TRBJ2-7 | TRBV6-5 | CASSYPRQALSYEQYF | TGTGCCAGCAGTTACCCTAGACAGGCCCTCTCCTACGAGCAGTACTTC
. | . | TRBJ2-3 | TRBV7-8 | CASSLISTLSTDTQYF | TGTGCCAGCAGCTTAATCTCGACCCTTAGCACAGATACGCAGTATTTT
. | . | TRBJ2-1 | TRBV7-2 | CASSLGPNGEQFF | TGTGCCAGCAGCTTAGGACCAAACGGTGAGCAGTTCTTC
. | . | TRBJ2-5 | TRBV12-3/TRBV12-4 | CASTRRRKETQYF | TGTGCCAGCACCCGAAGGAGAAAAGAGACCCAGTACTTC
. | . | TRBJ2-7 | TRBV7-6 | CASSLGGHPYEQYF | TGTGCCAGCAGCTTAGGGGGACATCCCTACGAGCAGTACTTC
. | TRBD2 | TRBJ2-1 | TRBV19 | CASSRDYYNEQFF | TGTGCCAGTAGTCGGGACTACTACAATGAGCAGTTCTTC
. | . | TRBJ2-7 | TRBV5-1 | CASSPGPAYEQYF | TGCGCCAGCAGCCCGGGACCCGCCTACGAGCAGTACTTC
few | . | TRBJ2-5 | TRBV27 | CASSPTPSRMSVGTQYF | TGTGCCAGCAGCCCGACCCCGTCACGGATGTCTGTTGGGACCCAGTACTTC